This T cell receptor beta chain was found in a study of blood T cell repertoires in COVID-19. Study-level background: Collection of acute and convalescent COVID-19 samples took place in the United States, Italy and Spain. Sources were T cells, B-cell-depleted T cells, or PBMCs; the material itself was cDNA or gDNA.

As handled by the study authors: Cell counts per sample came from amplifying reference gene primers. Using immunoSEQ multiplex PCR, the repertoire was profiled, and TCRdb retains in-frame clones only, with some absent. V and J calls and clone size are copied from that table; D and trimming were computed from the DNA. The table shows some 250,000 clones, with roughly 79% occurring only once. Seattle-derived patients entered the study during active infection and were followed longitudinally. V lost 1 base and J lost 1, with 7 bases in between. CDR1 and CDR2 from the germline V gene are GTSNPN and SVGIG (reference sequence). The CDR3 runs to 13 residues.

This rearrangement joins TRBV30 to TRBJ2-5; D is uncertain. The clonotype was recovered from a woman aged 80 or over with COVID-19, enrolled during active disease. Sequencing was carried out using peripheral blood. The DNA of the CDR3 is TGTGCCTGGAGTGGCGTATTCCAAGAGACCCAGTACTTC. This gives the protein CAWSGVFQETQYF.